This T cell receptor (beta chain) was retrieved from a study of vaccination and CD4 T cells after COVID-19. About the study: Recovered patients in the cohort numbered six men and four women, two of them Hispanic. Overlapping peptides of the spike proteins of SARS-CoV-2, HCoV-NL63, HCoV-OC43 and HCoV-229E were used for cell stimulation.

Germline trimming cut 1 base from V and 8 bases from J; bases unmatched to any gene: 5. Germline CDR1 and CDR2: SGHVS and FNYEAQ. The CDR3 is 15 amino acids. As to time point: late sampling 161 to 241 days after vaccination in a few convalescent patients. Treatment denoted: approximately 9-day PBMC culture with coronavirus spike peptide pools or control peptides (ViraFEST assay). Cultured CD4+ T cell DNA underwent sequencing with the Oncomine TCR Beta short-read assay. One entry per CDR3 protein results from TCRdb running MiXCR on the PCR reads. The sample includes 20,000 to 25,000 distinct CDR3 sequences, about 46% of them seen just once. This clonotype was seen a few times. Its antigen is not identified. Findings and caveats of the study: Of the reactive clones in convalescent patients, a median about 90% showed up only post-vaccination. Researchers report that 304 of 307 vaccine-specific clones in convalescent patients proved spike mono-reactive.

The sequencing used CD4+ T cells from blood, cultured in vitro, collected about 7 months after SARS-CoV-2 vaccination. This chain joins TRBV7-6 and TRBJ1-6, with TRBD1 matching over 7 bases. The receptor was isolated from a human donor who had recovered from COVID-19. CDR3 amino acids: CASSLGQGEYSPLHF. The CDR3 nucleotides read TGTGCCAGCAGCTTAGGACAGGGAGAGTATTCACCCCTCCACTTT.